Reported below is one T cell receptor beta chain. No antigen is known for it. TCRdb reprocessed the 5' RACE reads via MiXCR and lists one record per CDR3 protein. The repertoire holds around 340,000 distinct CDR3 sequences, with about an eighth as singletons. The CDR3 consists of 16 residues. Germline CDR1 reads LGHNA; CDR2 reads YNFKEQ. V shed 0 bases, J shed 9 bases, and the junction held 11 bases outside the gene matches. The data were taken from a study of T cells after yellow fever vaccination. General study points: Researchers report a weaker secondary response that nonetheless peaked faster, day 5 versus 15.

This sequence was found in a man between 18 and 29 years old who received the YFV17D yellow fever vaccine. This sample comprised CD4+ T cells sorted from PBMCs, obtained 15 days after the yellow fever booster vaccination. The chain has TRBV4-2 and TRBJ2-1; 7 bases align to TRBD2. The CDR3 loop is CASSQDGGDPPTEQFF. CDR3 bases: TGTGCCAGCAGCCAAGATGGGGGGGATCCTCCCACTGAGCAGTTCTTC.